This is a list of T cell receptor beta chains from one sample in a study of early T cells in non-severe SARS-CoV-2 infection. Using its own MiXCR run on the 5' RACE reads, TCRdb lists one record per CDR3 protein. The repertoire holds roughly 99,000 distinct CDR3 sequences, about an eighth seen once, with 3.5% to 5% in the top ten. This sample comprised whole blood, obtained at baseline. The receptor set was obtained from an adult who was a healthcare worker with PCR-confirmed SARS-CoV-2 infection or an uninfected control (not recorded which). Each CDR3 is given with its conserved first and last residue. D genes are given only for firm matches. Not every row has a clone size; where given, it reads once, few, many or a size class.

D: -; J: TRBJ2-3; size: few; V: TRBV2; CDR3: CASIPDYTDTQYF; DNA: TGTGCCAGCATCCCGGATTACACAGATACGCAGTATTTT
D: -; J: TRBJ2-1; size: -; V: TRBV27; CDR3: CASSLLGGYNEQFF; DNA: TGTGCCAGCAGTTTATTGGGCGGTTACAATGAGCAGTTCTTC
D: -; J: TRBJ2-1; size: many; V: TRBV12-3/TRBV12-4; CDR3: CASIRGGDEQFF; DNA: TGTGCCAGTATTAGGGGTGGGGATGAGCAGTTCTTC
D: -; J: TRBJ1-2; size: few; V: TRBV6-6; CDR3: CASSKPGIGYGYTF; DNA: TGTGCCAGCAGTAAACCAGGGATTGGCTATGGCTACACCTTC
D: -; J: TRBJ2-3; size: -; V: TRBV14; CDR3: CASSQDQSGTQYF; DNA: TGTGCCAGCAGCCAAGATCAGAGCGGTACGCAGTATTTT
D: TRBD1; J: TRBJ1-2; size: -; V: TRBV7-2; CDR3: CASSQGVTGGYTF; DNA: TGTGCCAGCAGCCAGGGGGTTACGGGAGGCTACACCTTC
D: -; J: TRBJ2-3; size: few; V: TRBV12-3/TRBV12-4; CDR3: CASSPNGDTQYF; DNA: TGTGCCAGCAGCCCGAACGGGGATACGCAGTATTTT
D: TRBD2; J: TRBJ2-3; size: few; V: TRBV28; CDR3: CASRGLAGGPGTQYF; DNA: TGTGCCAGCAGAGGGCTAGCGGGGGGGCCGGGTACGCAGTATTTT
D: TRBD2; J: TRBJ2-1; size: few; V: TRBV30; CDR3: CAWTSGRARAEGAFF; DNA: TGTGCCTGGACTAGCGGGAGGGCCAGGGCCGAAGGGGCGTTCTTC
D: -; J: TRBJ1-4; size: few; V: TRBV5-1; CDR3: CASSFSQFATNEKLFF; DNA: TGCGCCAGCAGCTTCAGTCAGTTTGCAACTAATGAAAAACTGTTTTTT
D: -; J: TRBJ1-1; size: -; V: TRBV11-2; CDR3: CASSGSEAFF; DNA: TGTGCCAGCAGTGGGAGTGAAGCTTTCTTT
D: -; J: TRBJ2-1; size: many; V: TRBV3-1; CDR3: CASSQDRAYNEQFF; DNA: TGTGCCAGCAGCCAAGATCGGGCATACAATGAGCAGTTCTTC
D: -; J: TRBJ2-7; size: few; V: TRBV10-3; CDR3: CAISGGSEQYF; DNA: TGTGCCATCAGTGGTGGGTCCGAGCAGTACTTC
D: TRBD1; J: TRBJ1-3; size: many; V: TRBV3-1; CDR3: CASSQRDRGPGNTIYF; DNA: TGTGCCAGCAGCCAACGGGACAGGGGCCCGGGAAACACCATATATTTT
D: -; J: TRBJ1-2; size: few; V: TRBV28; CDR3: CASIAGRGRQTYYGYTF; DNA: TGTGCCAGCATCGCAGGCCGAGGACGGCAGACTTACTATGGCTACACCTTC
D: -; J: TRBJ2-5; size: -; V: TRBV7-4; CDR3: CASSLRRGVTATQYF; DNA: TGTGCCAGCAGCTTACGACGGGGTGTGACCGCGACCCAGTACTTC
D: TRBD2; J: TRBJ2-1; size: -; V: TRBV6-2/TRBV6-3; CDR3: CASSSGLAGPWTYNEQFF; DNA: TGTGCCAGCAGTTCGGGACTAGCGGGACCTTGGACCTACAATGAGCAGTTCTTC
D: -; J: TRBJ1-1; size: -; V: TRBV29-1; CDR3: CSVEGIGTEAFF; DNA: TGCAGCGTTGAAGGGATCGGCACTGAAGCTTTCTTT
D: TRBD2; J: TRBJ2-1; size: few; V: TRBV24-1; CDR3: CATSEGGGSEQFF; DNA: TGTGCCACCAGTGAGGGGGGGGGAAGTGAGCAGTTCTTC
D: TRBD2; J: TRBJ2-2; size: few; V: TRBV6-2/TRBV6-3; CDR3: CASSDGRASGRRELFF; DNA: TGTGCCAGCAGTGACGGCCGGGCTAGCGGGAGGAGGGAGCTGTTTTTT
D: -; J: TRBJ1-6; size: few; V: TRBV20-1; CDR3: CSARLKQGNNSPLHF; DNA: TGCAGTGCTAGGTTAAAACAGGGTAATAATTCACCCCTCCACTTT
D: -; J: TRBJ2-1; size: -; V: TRBV10-3; CDR3: CATRTDNEQFF; DNA: TGTGCCACCCGCACTGACAATGAGCAGTTCTTC
D: -; J: TRBJ2-5; size: many; V: TRBV29-1; CDR3: CSVELVGGLGETQYF; DNA: TGCAGCGTTGAATTAGTCGGGGGACTGGGGGAGACCCAGTACTTC
D: TRBD1; J: TRBJ2-6; size: many; V: TRBV6-5; CDR3: CASSYSGTGVSGANVLTF; DNA: TGTGCCAGCAGTTACTCGGGGACAGGGGTCTCTGGGGCCAACGTCCTGACTTTC
D: TRBD2; J: TRBJ2-1; size: few; V: TRBV6-6; CDR3: CASTPPPGLAGGSNEQFF; DNA: TGTGCCAGCACCCCACCCCCGGGACTAGCGGGGGGGAGCAATGAGCAGTTCTTC
D: TRBD2; J: TRBJ2-1; size: many; V: TRBV7-7; CDR3: CASSLGGRSYNEQFF; DNA: TGTGCTAGCAGCTTAGGCGGGAGATCCTACAATGAGCAGTTCTTC
D: -; J: TRBJ2-7; size: -; V: TRBV5-1; CDR3: CASSLYDSTYEQYF; DNA: TGCGCCAGCAGCTTGTATGACAGTACCTACGAGCAGTACTTC
D: -; J: TRBJ2-3; size: -; V: TRBV7-6; CDR3: CASSPPGNTQYF; DNA: TGTGCCAGCAGCCCCCCTGGGAATACGCAGTATTTT
D: -; J: TRBJ2-5; size: -; V: TRBV6-6; CDR3: CASSYEGVYQETQYF; DNA: TGTGCCAGCAGTTACGAGGGGGTATACCAAGAGACCCAGTACTTC
D: TRBD2; J: TRBJ2-5; size: -; V: TRBV14; CDR3: CASSQLAGVAETQYF; DNA: TGTGCCAGCAGCCAACTAGCGGGGGTAGCAGAGACCCAGTACTTC
D: -; J: TRBJ1-2; size: many; V: TRBV28; CDR3: CASSLARYGYTF; DNA: TGTGCCAGCAGTTTGGCGAGATATGGCTACACCTTC
D: TRBD2; J: TRBJ2-2; size: -; V: TRBV19; CDR3: CASSILAGVRTGELFF; DNA: TGTGCCAGTAGTATATTAGCGGGAGTTCGTACCGGGGAGCTGTTTTTT
D: -; J: TRBJ2-2; size: -; V: TRBV25-1; CDR3: CASTRSVANTGELFF; DNA: TGTGCCAGCACTCGCTCCGTAGCGAACACCGGGGAGCTGTTTTTT
D: TRBD1; J: TRBJ1-2; size: -; V: TRBV6-1; CDR3: CASSEAGTAVLHRGYTF; DNA: TGTGCCAGCAGTGAAGCCGGGACAGCTGTTCTCCATCGTGGCTACACCTTC
D: -; J: TRBJ2-5; size: -; V: TRBV20-1; CDR3: CSARAGVETQYF; DNA: TGCAGTGCTAGAGCCGGGGTGGAGACCCAGTACTTC
D: -; J: TRBJ2-4; size: -; V: TRBV7-9; CDR3: CASSSGLKNIQYF; DNA: TGTGCCAGCAGCTCGGGATTAAAAAACATTCAGTACTTC
D: -; J: TRBJ2-7; size: few; V: TRBV30; CDR3: CAWTGGSYEQYF; DNA: TGTGCCTGGACCGGGGGATCCTACGAGCAGTACTTC
D: -; J: TRBJ2-5; size: -; V: TRBV9; CDR3: CASSSRGRGETQYF; DNA: TGTGCCAGCAGCTCCCGGGGTCGTGGAGAGACCCAGTACTTC
D: TRBD2; J: TRBJ2-2; size: -; V: TRBV19; CDR3: CASSLPRGLALPGELFF; DNA: TGTGCCAGTAGTCTCCCAAGGGGACTAGCTCTACCCGGGGAGCTGTTTTTT
D: -; J: TRBJ2-5; size: few; V: TRBV7-3; CDR3: CASSLTPIETQYF; DNA: TGTGCCAGCAGCTTAACCCCGATCGAGACCCAGTACTTC
D: TRBD2; J: TRBJ2-7; size: -; V: TRBV14; CDR3: CASSQGLAGFYEQYF; DNA: TGTGCCAGCAGCCAAGGGTTAGCGGGATTTTATGAGCAGTACTTC